A selection of T cell receptor beta chains follows, all from one sample in a study of T-cell reconstitution after alpha-beta-depleted transplantation in children. TCRdb reprocessed the PCR reads with MiXCR, giving one entry per CDR3 protein. The sample holds approximately 590,000 distinct CDR3 sequences, 10% to 13% seen once. Sample: PBMCs from the stem cell graft donor, taken from the stem cell graft. The receptors originated from a human donor who donated a stem cell graft to a child with acute myeloid leukemia. Each CDR3 is given with its conserved first and last residue. Fields, in order: J gene, V gene, D gene, clone size, CDR3 DNA, CDR3 protein. A D gene is named only where the DNA matches it firmly. The size entry is marked missing in some rows and otherwise reads once, few, many or a size class.

j_call: TRBJ2-7; v_call: TRBV7-8; d_call: TRBD2; clone_size: few; cdr3_nt: TGTGCCAGCAGCCACGGGACTAGGGCCTACGAGCAGTACTTC; cdr3_aa: CASSHGTRAYEQYF
j_call: TRBJ2-5; v_call: TRBV7-8; d_call: .; clone_size: few; cdr3_nt: TGTGCCAGCAGCTGGGACTTGGAAGAGACCCAGTACTTC; cdr3_aa: CASSWDLEETQYF
j_call: TRBJ2-3; v_call: TRBV7-3; d_call: TRBD2; clone_size: few; cdr3_nt: TGTGCCAGCAGCTCTCACCGGGCTAGCGGGAGCACAGATACGCAGTATTTT; cdr3_aa: CASSSHRASGSTDTQYF
j_call: TRBJ2-1; v_call: TRBV11-2; d_call: .; clone_size: .; cdr3_nt: TGTGCCAGCAGCTTACCTCGGGGGCCTCAGGATGAGCAGTTCTTC; cdr3_aa: CASSLPRGPQDEQFF
j_call: TRBJ2-1; v_call: TRBV28; d_call: TRBD2; clone_size: many; cdr3_nt: TGTGCCAGCATCCAGCCCCTAGGGACTAGAACGTACAATGAGCAGTTCTTC; cdr3_aa: CASIQPLGTRTYNEQFF
j_call: TRBJ1-5; v_call: TRBV18; d_call: .; clone_size: .; cdr3_nt: TGTGCCAGCTCACCAGGTTTAGTAGGCAGAGATAGCAATCAGCCCCAGCATTTT; cdr3_aa: CASSPGLVGRDSNQPQHF
j_call: TRBJ2-1; v_call: TRBV10-3; d_call: TRBD2; clone_size: few; cdr3_nt: TGTGCCATCAGTGAATTGACCGGGGGGAATGAGCAGTTCTTC; cdr3_aa: CAISELTGGNEQFF
j_call: TRBJ2-3; v_call: TRBV5-1; d_call: .; clone_size: many; cdr3_nt: TGCGCCAGCAGCTTGGGGACCCGACAGAGTCACACAGATACGCAGTATTTT; cdr3_aa: CASSLGTRQSHTDTQYF
j_call: TRBJ2-7; v_call: TRBV7-9; d_call: TRBD2; clone_size: many; cdr3_nt: TGTGCCAGCAGCCCCGGGACTAGCGGTCACTACGAGCAGTACTTC; cdr3_aa: CASSPGTSGHYEQYF
j_call: TRBJ2-7; v_call: TRBV7-9; d_call: TRBD2; clone_size: .; cdr3_nt: TGTGCCAGCAGCTCCGCCCTAAGCGGGGGCCCCTACGAGCAGTACTTC; cdr3_aa: CASSSALSGGPYEQYF
j_call: TRBJ2-5; v_call: TRBV19; d_call: .; clone_size: few; cdr3_nt: TGTGCCAGTAGTTCCTCCCGGACAACCTGGGTGGAGACCCAGTACTTC; cdr3_aa: CASSSSRTTWVETQYF
j_call: TRBJ1-1; v_call: TRBV6-2/TRBV6-3; d_call: TRBD1; clone_size: .; cdr3_nt: TGTGCCAGCAGCCAATCTTCGGGGGACAGGGGGCTTCGCACTGAAGCTTTCTTT; cdr3_aa: CASSQSSGDRGLRTEAFF
j_call: TRBJ2-3; v_call: TRBV4-2; d_call: .; clone_size: few; cdr3_nt: TGTGCCAGCAGCCCTACGGTACGGGGCACAGATACGCAGTATTTT; cdr3_aa: CASSPTVRGTDTQYF
j_call: TRBJ2-3; v_call: TRBV5-1; d_call: .; clone_size: many; cdr3_nt: TGCGCCAGCAGCTTGGGGCGTCCTAGCACAGATACGCAGTATTTT; cdr3_aa: CASSLGRPSTDTQYF
j_call: TRBJ2-3; v_call: TRBV7-3; d_call: .; clone_size: many; cdr3_nt: TGTGCCAGCAGTCTTAGAGGGGGGTCGGATACGCAGTATTTT; cdr3_aa: CASSLRGGSDTQYF
j_call: TRBJ2-1; v_call: TRBV6-5; d_call: .; clone_size: many; cdr3_nt: TGTGCCAGCAGTTACTGGAGGGGCAATGAGCAGTTCTTC; cdr3_aa: CASSYWRGNEQFF
j_call: TRBJ1-2; v_call: TRBV27; d_call: TRBD1; clone_size: .; cdr3_nt: TGTGCCAGCAGTAGCCTTAAGGGGCAGGGGGCGCGTGGCTACACCTTC; cdr3_aa: CASSSLKGQGARGYTF
j_call: TRBJ1-3; v_call: TRBV20-1; d_call: .; clone_size: .; cdr3_nt: TGCAGTGCTTGGGGGGAGCGGAGCTCTGGAAACACCATATATTTT; cdr3_aa: CSAWGERSSGNTIYF
j_call: TRBJ2-1; v_call: TRBV4-3; d_call: TRBD2; clone_size: .; cdr3_nt: TGCGCCAGCAGCCAAGATTCCGCGGGAGCGCTTTTTGATGAGCAGTTCTTC; cdr3_aa: CASSQDSAGALFDEQFF
j_call: TRBJ1-1; v_call: TRBV29-1; d_call: .; clone_size: .; cdr3_nt: TGCAGCGGGGCCGACCGGGACACGGGAGTGGCTTTCTTT; cdr3_aa: CSGADRDTGVAFF
j_call: TRBJ1-2; v_call: TRBV7-2; d_call: .; clone_size: few; cdr3_nt: TGTGCCAGCAGCCCCGGACGGAGCCCTGAAGGCTACACCTTC; cdr3_aa: CASSPGRSPEGYTF
j_call: TRBJ2-4; v_call: TRBV25-1; d_call: .; clone_size: few; cdr3_nt: TGTGCCAGCAGTAGCGAAGCGGGCAGGGACAAAAACATTCAGTACTTC; cdr3_aa: CASSSEAGRDKNIQYF
j_call: TRBJ2-3; v_call: TRBV15; d_call: TRBD2; clone_size: many; cdr3_nt: TGTGCCACCAGCAGAGATCCCGTGGGAGGGGCAGATACGCAGTATTTT; cdr3_aa: CATSRDPVGGADTQYF
j_call: TRBJ2-7; v_call: TRBV25-1; d_call: TRBD1; clone_size: many; cdr3_nt: TGTGCCAGCAGTGACGACAGGGGGCGCGAGCAGTACTTC; cdr3_aa: CASSDDRGREQYF
j_call: TRBJ2-3; v_call: TRBV29-1; d_call: .; clone_size: .; cdr3_nt: TGCAGCGTCTCGGTACAGGGTACGCAGTATTTT; cdr3_aa: CSVSVQGTQYF
j_call: TRBJ2-7; v_call: TRBV15; d_call: .; clone_size: few; cdr3_nt: TGTGCCACCAGCAGAGATGGGGAGACCTACGAGCAGTACTTC; cdr3_aa: CATSRDGETYEQYF
j_call: TRBJ2-2; v_call: TRBV29-1; d_call: .; clone_size: few; cdr3_nt: TGCAGCGTTGAAGTGGTTGGGGAGCTGTTTTTT; cdr3_aa: CSVEVVGELFF
j_call: TRBJ1-5; v_call: TRBV4-3; d_call: .; clone_size: many; cdr3_nt: TGCGCCAGCAGCCAAGAATACAGGGCCAATCAGCCCCAGCATTTT; cdr3_aa: CASSQEYRANQPQHF
j_call: TRBJ2-7; v_call: TRBV9; d_call: .; clone_size: many; cdr3_nt: TGTGCCAGCAGCGTAGGGGATCTCTACGAGCAGTACTTC; cdr3_aa: CASSVGDLYEQYF